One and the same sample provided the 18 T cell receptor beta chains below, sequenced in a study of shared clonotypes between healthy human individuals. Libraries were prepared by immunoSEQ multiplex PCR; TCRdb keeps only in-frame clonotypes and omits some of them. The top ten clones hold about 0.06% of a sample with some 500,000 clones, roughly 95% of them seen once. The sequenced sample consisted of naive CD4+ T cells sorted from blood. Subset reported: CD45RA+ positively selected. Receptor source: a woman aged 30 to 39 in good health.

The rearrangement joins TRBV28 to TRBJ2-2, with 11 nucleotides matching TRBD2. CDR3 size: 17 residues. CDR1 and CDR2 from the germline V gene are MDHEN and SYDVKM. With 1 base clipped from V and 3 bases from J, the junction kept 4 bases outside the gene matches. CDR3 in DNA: TGTGCCAGCAGTTTATCCAAGACTAGCGGGGACACCGGGGAGCTGTTTTTT. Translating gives CASSLSKTSGDTGELFF.

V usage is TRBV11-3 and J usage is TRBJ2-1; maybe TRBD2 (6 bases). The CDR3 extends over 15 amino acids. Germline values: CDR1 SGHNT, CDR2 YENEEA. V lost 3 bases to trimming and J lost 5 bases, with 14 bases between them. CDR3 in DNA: TGTGCCAGCAGCTTCACCGGGACTGGAAACAATGAGCAGTTCTTC. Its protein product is CASSFTGTGNNEQFF.

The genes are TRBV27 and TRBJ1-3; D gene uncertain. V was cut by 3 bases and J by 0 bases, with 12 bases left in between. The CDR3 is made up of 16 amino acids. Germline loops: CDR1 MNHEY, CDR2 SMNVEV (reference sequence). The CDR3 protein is CASSLSGPSSGNTIYF. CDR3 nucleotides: TGTGCCAGCAGTTTGTCAGGACCCAGCTCTGGAAACACCATATATTTT.

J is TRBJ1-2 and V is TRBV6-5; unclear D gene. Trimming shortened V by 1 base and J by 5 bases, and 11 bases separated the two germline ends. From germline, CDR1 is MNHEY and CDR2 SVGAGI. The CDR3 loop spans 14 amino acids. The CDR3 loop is CASSYWAGSYGYTF. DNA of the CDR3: TGTGCCAGCAGTTACTGGGCGGGGTCTTATGGCTACACCTTC.

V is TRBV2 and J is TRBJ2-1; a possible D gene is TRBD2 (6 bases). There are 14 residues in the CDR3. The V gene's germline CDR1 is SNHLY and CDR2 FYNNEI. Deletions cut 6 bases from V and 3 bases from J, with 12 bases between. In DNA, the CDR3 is TGTGCCAGCAGCCCTAGCGCCCTCTACAATGAGCAGTTCTTC. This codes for CASSPSALYNEQFF. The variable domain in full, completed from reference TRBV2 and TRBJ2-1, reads EPEVTQTPSHQVTQMGQEVILRCVPISNHLYFYWYRQILGQKVEFLVSFYNNEISEKSEIFDDQFSVERPDGSNFTLKIRSTKLEDSAMYFCASSPSALYNEQFFGPGTRLTVL.

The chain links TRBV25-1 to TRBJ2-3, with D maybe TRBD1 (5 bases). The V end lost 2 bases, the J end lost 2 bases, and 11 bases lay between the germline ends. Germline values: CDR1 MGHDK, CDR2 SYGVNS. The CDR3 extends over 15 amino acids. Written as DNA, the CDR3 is TGTGCCAGCAGTGAAGGAACAGGAATCACAGATACGCAGTATTTT. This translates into CASSEGTGITDTQYF. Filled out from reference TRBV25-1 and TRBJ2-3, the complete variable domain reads EADIYQTPRYLVIGTGKKITLECSQTMGHDKMYWYQQDPGMELHLIHYSYGVNSTEKGDLSSESTVSRIRTEHFPLTLESARPSHTSQYLCASSEGTGITDTQYFGPGTRLTVL.

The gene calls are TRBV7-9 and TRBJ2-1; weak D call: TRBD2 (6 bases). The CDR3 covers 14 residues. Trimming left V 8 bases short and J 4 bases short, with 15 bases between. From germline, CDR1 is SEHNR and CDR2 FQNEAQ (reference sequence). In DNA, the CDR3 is TGTGCCAGCGGCCGATTAGCGGAGTACAATGAGCAGTTCTTC. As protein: CASGRLAEYNEQFF.

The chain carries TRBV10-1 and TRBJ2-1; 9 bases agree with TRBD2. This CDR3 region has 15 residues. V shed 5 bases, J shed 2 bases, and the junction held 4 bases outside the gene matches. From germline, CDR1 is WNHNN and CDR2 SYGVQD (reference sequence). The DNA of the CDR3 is TGCGCCAGCAGTTTAGCGGGAGTCGCCTACAATGAGCAGTTCTTC. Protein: CASSLAGVAYNEQFF.

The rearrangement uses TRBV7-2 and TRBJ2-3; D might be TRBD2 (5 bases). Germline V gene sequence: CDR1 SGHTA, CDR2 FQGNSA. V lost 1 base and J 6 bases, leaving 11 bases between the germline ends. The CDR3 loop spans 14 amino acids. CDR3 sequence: CASSLVAGWDTQYF. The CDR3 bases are TGTGCCAGCAGCTTAGTGGCGGGCTGGGATACGCAGTATTTT.

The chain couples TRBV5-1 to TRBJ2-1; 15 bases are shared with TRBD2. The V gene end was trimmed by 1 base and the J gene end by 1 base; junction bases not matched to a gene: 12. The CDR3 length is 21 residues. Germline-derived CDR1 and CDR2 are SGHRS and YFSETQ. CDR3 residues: CASSLSTSGLAGGFSYNEQFF. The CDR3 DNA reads TGCGCCAGCAGCTTGTCCACCTCGGGACTAGCGGGAGGATTTTCCTACAATGAGCAGTTCTTC.

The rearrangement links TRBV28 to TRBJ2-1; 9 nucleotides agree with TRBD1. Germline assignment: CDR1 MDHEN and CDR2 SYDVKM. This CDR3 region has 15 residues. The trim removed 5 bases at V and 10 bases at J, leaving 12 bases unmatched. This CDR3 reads CASSPRDRVVREQFF. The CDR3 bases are TGTGCCAGCAGTCCCCGGGACAGGGTTGTAAGGGAGCAGTTCTTC. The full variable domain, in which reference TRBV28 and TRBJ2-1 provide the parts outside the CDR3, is DVKVTQSSRYLVKRTGEKVFLECVQDMDHENMFWYRQDPGLGLRLIYFSYDVKMKEKGDIPEGYSVSREKKERFSLILESASTNQTSMYLCASSPRDRVVREQFFGPGTRLTVL.

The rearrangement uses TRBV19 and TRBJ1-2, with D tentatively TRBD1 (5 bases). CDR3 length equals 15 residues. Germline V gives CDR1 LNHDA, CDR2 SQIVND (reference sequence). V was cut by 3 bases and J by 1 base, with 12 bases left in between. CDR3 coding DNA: TGTGCCAGTAGTATGGGAAGGGGTTATAACTATGGCTACACCTTC. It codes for CASSMGRGYNYGYTF.

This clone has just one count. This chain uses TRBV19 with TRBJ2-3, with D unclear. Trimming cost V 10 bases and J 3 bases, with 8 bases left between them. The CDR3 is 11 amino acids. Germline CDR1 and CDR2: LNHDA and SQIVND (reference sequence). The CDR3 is CATRTTDTQYF. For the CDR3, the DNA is TGTGCCACCCGCACGACAGATACGCAGTATTTT.

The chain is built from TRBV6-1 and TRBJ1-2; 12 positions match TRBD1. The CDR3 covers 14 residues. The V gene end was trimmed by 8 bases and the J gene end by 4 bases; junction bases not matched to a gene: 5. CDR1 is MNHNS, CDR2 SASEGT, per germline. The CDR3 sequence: CASPPGQGAYGYTF. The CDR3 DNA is TGTGCCAGCCCGCCGGGACAGGGGGCCTATGGCTACACCTTC.

The CDR3 is CASFGMSAKNIQYF. DNA for the CDR3: TGTGCCAGCTTTGGTATGTCAGCCAAAAACATTCAGTACTTC. The V call is TRBV2, the J call TRBJ2-4; D is unclear. This CDR3 is 14 amino acids long. V was cut by 8 bases and J by 0 bases, with 11 bases left in between. Germline V gene data show CDR1 as SNHLY and CDR2 as FYNNEI.

This CDR3 is CASSPPGLSYEQYF. CDR3 nucleotides: TGTGCCAGCAGCCCTCCGGGACTATCCTACGAGCAGTACTTC. The V and J genes are TRBV4-2 and TRBJ2-7; 7 bases map to TRBD2. The CDR3 has 14 amino acids. The ends lost 4 bases at V and 1 base at J; junction bases unmatched: 4. The germline V gene has CDR1 LGHNA and CDR2 YNFKEQ.

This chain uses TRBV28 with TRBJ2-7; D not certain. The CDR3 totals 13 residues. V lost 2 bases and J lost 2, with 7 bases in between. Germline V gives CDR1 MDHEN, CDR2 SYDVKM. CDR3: CASSLGRPYEQYF. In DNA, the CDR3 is TGTGCCAGCAGTTTAGGGCGTCCCTACGAGCAGTACTTC.

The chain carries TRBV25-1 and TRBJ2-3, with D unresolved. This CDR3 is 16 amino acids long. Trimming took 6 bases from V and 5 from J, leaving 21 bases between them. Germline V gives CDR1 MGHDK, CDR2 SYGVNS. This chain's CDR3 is CASSPGWVPLGDTQYF. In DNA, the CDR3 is TGTGCCAGCAGCCCCGGGTGGGTTCCCCTGGGAGATACGCAGTATTTT.